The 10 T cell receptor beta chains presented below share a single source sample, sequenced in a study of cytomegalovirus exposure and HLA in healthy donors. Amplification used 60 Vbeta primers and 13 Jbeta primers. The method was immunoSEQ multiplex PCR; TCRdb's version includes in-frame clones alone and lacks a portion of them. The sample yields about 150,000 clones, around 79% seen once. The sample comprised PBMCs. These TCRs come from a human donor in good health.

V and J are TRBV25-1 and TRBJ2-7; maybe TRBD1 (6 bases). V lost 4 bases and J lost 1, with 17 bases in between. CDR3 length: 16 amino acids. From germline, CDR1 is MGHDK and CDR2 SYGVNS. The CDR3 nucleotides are TGTGCCAGCAGTGGATTCGGAGCCGGGACATCCTACGAGCAGTACTTC. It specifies CASSGFGAGTSYEQYF.

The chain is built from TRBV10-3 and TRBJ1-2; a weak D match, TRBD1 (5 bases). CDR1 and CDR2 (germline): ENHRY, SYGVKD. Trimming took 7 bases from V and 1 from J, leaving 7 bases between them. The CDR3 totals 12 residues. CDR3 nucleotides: TGTGCCATCATCGGGGGTAACTATGGCTACACCTTC. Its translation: CAIIGGNYGYTF.

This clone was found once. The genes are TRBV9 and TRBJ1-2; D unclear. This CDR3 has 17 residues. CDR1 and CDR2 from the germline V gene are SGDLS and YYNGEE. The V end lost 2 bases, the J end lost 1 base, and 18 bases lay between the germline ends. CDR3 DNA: TGTGCCAGCAGCGTCCACGGGATTCTCGGGTATAACTATGGCTACACCTTC. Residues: CASSVHGILGYNYGYTF.

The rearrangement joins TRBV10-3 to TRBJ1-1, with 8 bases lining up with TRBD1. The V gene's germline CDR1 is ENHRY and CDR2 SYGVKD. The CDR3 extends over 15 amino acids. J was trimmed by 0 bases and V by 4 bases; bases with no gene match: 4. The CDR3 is CAISVEQGVNTEAFF. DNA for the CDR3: TGTGCCATCAGTGTAGAACAGGGGGTGAACACTGAAGCTTTCTTT.

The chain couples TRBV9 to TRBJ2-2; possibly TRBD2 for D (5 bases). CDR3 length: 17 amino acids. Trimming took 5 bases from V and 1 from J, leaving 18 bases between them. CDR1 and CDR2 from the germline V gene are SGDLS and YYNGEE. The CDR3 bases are TGTGCCAGCAGTCAAAGGTCGGAGGTTGTGAACACCGGGGAGCTGTTTTTT. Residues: CASSQRSEVVNTGELFF.

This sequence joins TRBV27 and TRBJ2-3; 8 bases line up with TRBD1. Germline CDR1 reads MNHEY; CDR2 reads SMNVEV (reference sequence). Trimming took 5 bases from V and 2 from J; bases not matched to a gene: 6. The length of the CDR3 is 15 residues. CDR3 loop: CASSLTGALTDTQYF. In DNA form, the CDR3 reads TGTGCCAGCAGTCTGACAGGGGCCCTCACAGATACGCAGTATTTT.

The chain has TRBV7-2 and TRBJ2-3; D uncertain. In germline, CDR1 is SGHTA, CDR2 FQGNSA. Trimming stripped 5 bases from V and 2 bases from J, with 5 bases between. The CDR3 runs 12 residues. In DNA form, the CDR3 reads TGTGCCAGCAGCACAGTCACAGATACGCAGTATTTT. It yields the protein CASSTVTDTQYF.

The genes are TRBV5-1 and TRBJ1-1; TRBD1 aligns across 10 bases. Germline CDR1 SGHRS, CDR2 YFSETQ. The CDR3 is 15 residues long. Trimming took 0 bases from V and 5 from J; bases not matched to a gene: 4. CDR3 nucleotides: TGCGCCAGCAGCTTGGCCGGGACAGGGGAGACTGAAGCTTTCTTT. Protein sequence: CASSLAGTGETEAFF.

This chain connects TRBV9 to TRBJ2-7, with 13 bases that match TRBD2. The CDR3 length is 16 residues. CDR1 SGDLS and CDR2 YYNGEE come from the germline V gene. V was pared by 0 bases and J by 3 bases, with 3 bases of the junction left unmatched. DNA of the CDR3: TGTGCCAGCAGCGTAGGGGGGACTAGCGGGATCTACGAGCAGTACTTC. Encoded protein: CASSVGGTSGIYEQYF.

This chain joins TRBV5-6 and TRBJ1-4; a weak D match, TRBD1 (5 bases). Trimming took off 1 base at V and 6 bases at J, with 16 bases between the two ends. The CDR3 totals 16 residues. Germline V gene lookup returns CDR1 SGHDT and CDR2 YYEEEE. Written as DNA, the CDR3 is TGTGCCAGCAGCTTGAGTTTCCAGGGTCAGGATGAAAAACTGTTTTTT. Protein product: CASSLSFQGQDEKLFF.